The 31 T cell receptor beta chains below come from one sample, sequenced in a study of blood T cell repertoires in COVID-19. The protocol was immunoSEQ multiplex PCR, while the TCRdb copy is restricted to in-frame clones and leaves out a portion. The table has tens of thousands of clones, around four fifths seen once. The sequenced sample was peripheral blood. The receptors were sampled from a human donor in a cohort sampled during active COVID-19.

This sequence joins TRBV3-1 (or the pseudogene TRBV3-2) and TRBJ2-4; a possible D gene is TRBD2 (7 bases). The V gene's germline CDR1 is LGHDT and CDR2 YNNKEL (reference sequence). Trimming took off 3 bases at V and 6 bases at J, with 18 bases between the two ends. CDR3 length: 16 amino acids. CDR3 nucleotide sequence: TGTGCCAGCAGCCACTTTTCGGGGGGCCGGGGAAACATTCAGTACTTC. Amino acid sequence: CASSHFSGGRGNIQYF.

V and J are TRBV7-9 and TRBJ1-1, with D unresolved. CDR1 is SEHNR, CDR2 FQNEAQ, per germline (reference sequence). CDR3 length: 14 amino acids. Trimming pared 1 base from V and 2 bases from J, leaving 8 bases between. The CDR3 DNA reads TGTGCCAGCAGCTTAGGGAACAGCAACACTGAAGCTTTCTTT. Translated, it gives CASSLGNSNTEAFF.

The chain employs TRBV3-1 (or the pseudogene TRBV3-2) and TRBJ2-2; tentatively, D is TRBD2 (7 bases). CDR3 length equals 19 residues. Trimming removed 0 bases from V and 4 bases from J, with 21 bases in between. Germline CDR1 reads LGHDT; CDR2 reads YNNKEL (reference sequence). The CDR3 here is CASSQDLAMGGRGTGELFF. In nucleotides, the CDR3 is TGTGCCAGCAGCCAAGATCTTGCAATGGGGGGGCGAGGCACCGGGGAGCTGTTTTTT.

The chain joins TRBV28 to TRBJ1-2; 7 bases align to TRBD1. This CDR3 region has 12 residues. Per germline, CDR1 MDHEN and CDR2 SYDVKM. V was clipped by 6 bases and J by 5 bases; unmatched bases: 3. The CDR3 bases are TGTGCCAGCAGATTGACAGGGTATGGCTACACCTTC. Protein: CASRLTGYGYTF.

CDR3 residues: CASSNGQGSIYEQYF. CDR3 nucleotide sequence: TGCGCCAGCAGCAACGGACAGGGGAGCATCTACGAGCAGTACTTC. The J gene is TRBJ2-7, the V gene TRBV5-1; 9 positions match TRBD1. This CDR3 spans 15 amino acids. The ends lost 4 bases at V and 3 bases at J; junction bases unmatched: 8. Per germline, CDR1 SGHRS and CDR2 YFSETQ.

The chain couples TRBV6-2 or TRBV6-3 to TRBJ2-7, with D perhaps TRBD1 (5 bases). From germline, CDR1 is MNHEY and CDR2 SVGEGT. The V end lost 5 bases, the J end lost 2 bases, and 13 bases lay between the germline ends. This CDR3 is 14 amino acids long. This chain's CDR3 is CASSLQVPPYEQYF. The CDR3, as DNA: TGTGCCAGCAGTCTACAGGTTCCCCCCTACGAGCAGTACTTC.

This clone turned up a few times. V and J are TRBV2 and TRBJ1-3; D not certain. V was clipped by 6 bases and J by 0 bases, with 9 bases between them. In germline, CDR1 is SNHLY, CDR2 FYNNEI. This CDR3 region has 14 residues. The CDR3 bases are TGTGCCAGCAGCGCGCAAAGCTCTGGAAACACCATATATTTT. Translated: CASSAQSSGNTIYF.

The chain carries TRBV10-3 and TRBJ2-3; 12 bases are a match to TRBD2. The CDR3 totals 15 residues. V shed 6 bases and J 1 base; nucleotides not matched to a gene: 2. The V gene's germline CDR1 is ENHRY and CDR2 SYGVKD. CDR3 sequence: CAISTSGGRTDTQYF. CDR3 in DNA: TGTGCCATCAGCACTAGCGGGGGGCGCACAGATACGCAGTATTTT.

The chain employs TRBV6-5 and TRBJ2-7; 7 bases fit TRBD2. The germline gives CDR1 MNHEY, CDR2 SVGAGI. The CDR3 is 15 amino acids. V shed 4 bases, J shed 0 bases, and the junction held 6 bases outside the gene matches. DNA for the CDR3: TGTGCCAGCAGTTGGGTAGGGACTACCTCCTACGAGCAGTACTTC. It is translated as CASSWVGTTSYEQYF.

This sequence joins TRBV7-3 and TRBJ2-5, with 10 positions matching TRBD2. The CDR3 covers 16 residues. The germline V gene encodes CDR1 SGHTA and CDR2 FQGTGA. V shed 1 base, J shed 5 bases, and the junction held 7 bases outside the gene matches. The CDR3 protein is CASSLMASGSGETQYF. The CDR3 DNA is TGTGCCAGCAGCTTAATGGCTAGCGGGAGTGGGGAGACCCAGTACTTC.

This chain joins TRBV7-6 and TRBJ2-5, with D possibly being TRBD2 (6 bases). The CDR3 extends over 13 amino acids. CDR1 is SGHVS, CDR2 FNYEAQ, per germline. Trimming took off 3 bases at V and 2 bases at J, with 7 bases between the two ends. In nucleotides, the CDR3 is TGTGCCAGCAGCTTCGGAGGGCAAGAGACCCAGTACTTC. Translated, it gives CASSFGGQETQYF.

This clone has only a few counts. The chain combines TRBV5-6 with TRBJ1-2; D ambiguous. V lost 4 bases, J lost 5 bases, and 27 bases lay in between. CDR1 and CDR2 (germline): SGHDT, YYEEEE. The CDR3 is made up of 18 amino acids. The CDR3 DNA reads as TGTGCCAGCAGCCCCGTAAGGACTGCGTCTGAGTTTAGATATGGCTACACCTTC. Its translation is CASSPVRTASEFRYGYTF.

The J gene is TRBJ2-1, the V gene TRBV11-3; no firm D call. V shed 2 bases and J shed 7 bases, with 9 bases lying between them. The V gene's germline CDR1 is SGHNT and CDR2 YENEEA. CDR3 size: 13 residues. The CDR3 nucleotides are TGTGCCAGCAGCTTAAGTTTCGGGAATGAGCAGTTCTTC. This translates into CASSLSFGNEQFF. Filled out from reference TRBV11-3 and TRBJ2-1, the complete variable domain reads EAGVVQSPRYKIIEKKQPVAFWCNPISGHNTLYWYLQNLGQGPELLIRYENEEAVDDSQLPKDRFSAERLKGVDSTLKIQPAELGDSAVYLCASSLSFGNEQFFGPGTRLTVL.

The gene calls are TRBV9 and TRBJ2-3; D is perhaps TRBD1 (6 bases). This CDR3 spans 15 amino acids. The V end lost 0 bases, the J end lost 4 bases, and 12 bases lay between the germline ends. Germline CDR1 is SGDLS and CDR2 is YYNGEE. For the CDR3, the DNA is TGTGCCAGCAGCGTAGGGTGGGGGCTGTCAGATACGCAGTATTTT. Translated, it gives CASSVGWGLSDTQYF.

The chain links TRBV6-5 to TRBJ2-5, with D hard to call. CDR3 size: 14 residues. Looked up from germline, CDR1 is MNHEY and CDR2 is SVGAGI. The V and J ends lost 4 bases and 4 bases respectively, with 13 bases between them. Here the CDR3 reads CASSSPAARETQYF. As DNA, the CDR3 is TGTGCCAGCAGTTCCCCGGCGGCCAGAGAGACCCAGTACTTC.

The genes are TRBV6-5 and TRBJ2-7, with a possible D match to TRBD2 (6 bases). CDR3 length: 14 amino acids. The germline V gene has CDR1 MNHEY and CDR2 SVGAGI. V gave up 11 bases and J gave up 1 base, with 18 bases separating them. The CDR3 nucleotides are TGTGCCGCACGGAGGGACTTGGCGTCCTACGAGCAGTACTTC. Amino acid sequence: CAARRDLASYEQYF.

About this clone itself: Other nucleotide sequences from this sample produce the same CDR3. The chain carries TRBV19 and TRBJ1-2, with D unresolved. The CDR3 sequence is 13 residues long. Germline V CDR1 and CDR2: LNHDA, SQIVND (reference sequence). V dropped 5 bases and J dropped 0 bases, with 7 bases sitting between them. The DNA of the CDR3 is TGTGCCAGTAGTCTCTATTCTAACTATGGCTACACCTTC. Translating it yields CASSLYSNYGYTF.

The rearrangement uses TRBV12-3 or TRBV12-4 and TRBJ2-3, with D maybe TRBD2 (6 bases). Trimming removed 6 bases at V and 3 bases at J, with 10 bases between. The CDR3 is 13 amino acids. CDR3 residues: CASSLGRTDTQYF. The CDR3 DNA reads as TGTGCCAGCAGCCTAGGGAGGACAGATACGCAGTATTTT.

This clone was observed a few times. The chain joins TRBV7-8 to TRBJ1-5, with TRBD1 matching 7 bases. The CDR3 is made up of 16 amino acids. Looked up from germline, CDR1 is SGHVS and CDR2 is FQNEAQ. V was clipped by 4 bases and J by 5 bases; unmatched bases: 11. CDR3 DNA: TGTGCCAGCAGCTCCCTGACAAGCCAGGGGGATCAGCCCCAGCATTTT. This sequence encodes CASSSLTSQGDQPQHF.

This clone occurred a few times. V and J are TRBV20-1 and TRBJ2-7; 7 nucleotides agree with TRBD1. Germline-derived CDR1 and CDR2 are DFQATT and SNEGSKA (reference sequence). The CDR3 spans 11 residues. The CDR3 coding sequence is TGCAGCGCAGACAGGGTGTACGAGCAGTACTTC. Translation: CSADRVYEQYF.

The chain couples TRBV10-3 to TRBJ2-5; 16 bases fit TRBD2. The CDR3 consists of 16 residues. Trimming at V came to 10 bases and at J to 2 bases, leaving 7 bases not matched to a gene. CDR1 is ENHRY, CDR2 SYGVKD, per germline. In DNA form, the CDR3 reads TGTGCCACCAAACCGGGACTAGCGGGAGGGCAAGAGACCCAGTACTTC. Protein: CATKPGLAGGQETQYF.

The V gene is TRBV6-2 or TRBV6-3, the J gene TRBJ2-3, with TRBD2 as a possible D gene (5 bases). Germline loops: CDR1 MNHEY, CDR2 SVGEGT. V was clipped by 4 bases and J by 1 base, with 6 bases between them. This CDR3 spans 13 amino acids. CDR3 in DNA: TGTGCCAGCAGTTCCGGGGGCACAGATACGCAGTATTTT. Protein: CASSSGGTDTQYF.

The chain employs TRBV4-1 and TRBJ1-3; 7 bases are shared with TRBD1. CDR3 length: 15 amino acids. The V and J ends lost 4 bases and 6 bases, in that order; junction bases with no gene match: 9. CDR1 and CDR2 from the germline V gene are MGHRA and YSYEKL. The CDR3 region has the DNA TGCGCCAGCAGCCTCCCCGACAGGGACGAAAACACCATATATTTT. Amino acid sequence: CASSLPDRDENTIYF.

The chain uses TRBV11-2 and TRBJ1-2, with 9 bases lining up with TRBD1. V was clipped by 3 bases and J by 4 bases; unmatched bases: 9. The CDR3 runs to 16 residues. In germline, CDR1 is SGHAT, CDR2 FQNNGV. CDR3 coding DNA: TGTGCCAGCAGCTTCCGGGACAGGGATGCTCGCTATGGCTACACCTTC. Amino acid sequence: CASSFRDRDARYGYTF.

This clone has at least ten counts. This rearrangement joins TRBV4-1 to TRBJ2-3; 10 positions match TRBD1. V dropped 5 bases and J dropped 4; count of bases not matched to a gene: 18. CDR3 length equals 19 residues. The germline CDR1 and CDR2 sequences are MGHRA and YSYEKL. In nucleotides, the CDR3 is TGCGCCAGCAGCGAAAGGCTTATTAGGACCGGGACAGGGGCAGATACGCAGTATTTT. It codes for CASSERLIRTGTGADTQYF.

J is TRBJ2-3 and V is TRBV10-3, with 7 bases lining up with TRBD1. This CDR3 spans 16 amino acids. Trimming took 6 bases from V and 4 from J; bases not matched to a gene: 13. The germline V gene has CDR1 ENHRY and CDR2 SYGVKD. CDR3 region: CAISSAGHRGADTQYF. CDR3 nucleotide sequence: TGTGCCATCAGCTCCGCCGGGCACAGGGGTGCAGATACGCAGTATTTT.

The sample holds a few counts of this clone. The identical CDR3 is also encoded by other nucleotide sequences in the sample. The chain joins TRBV5-1 to TRBJ1-2; a possible D gene is TRBD1 (5 bases). V was cut by 4 bases and J by 4 bases, with 8 bases left in between. This CDR3 comprises 12 residues. Germline loops: CDR1 SGHRS, CDR2 YFSETQ. The chain's CDR3 is CASSPQGYGYTF. The DNA of the CDR3 is TGCGCCAGCAGCCCTCAGGGCTATGGCTACACCTTC.

Here the CDR3 reads CASSSGGVIDEQFF. CDR3 sequence (DNA): TGTGCCAGCAGTTCGGGGGGTGTTATAGATGAGCAGTTCTTC. The V and J genes are TRBV5-6 and TRBJ2-1, with 7 positions matching TRBD2. Germline V gene sequence: CDR1 SGHDT, CDR2 YYEEEE. The CDR3 runs 14 residues. Trimming at V came to 5 bases and at J to 8 bases, leaving 10 bases not matched to a gene.

V is TRBV7-2 and J is TRBJ2-1; 8 positions match TRBD1. Per the germline V gene, CDR1 is SGHTA and CDR2 is FQGNSA. CDR3 length: 18 residues. V shed 4 bases, J shed 0 bases, and the junction held 11 bases outside the gene matches. As DNA, the CDR3 is TGTGCCAGCAGCTCCCCCCGACAGGGGTCGAGCTCCTACAATGAGCAGTTCTTC. Translating it yields CASSSPRQGSSSYNEQFF.

In its sample, this clone is medium-sized. The chain combines TRBV2 with TRBJ2-7, with 7 nucleotides matching TRBD2. The CDR3 covers 11 residues. The V and J ends lost 8 bases and 3 bases, in that order; junction bases with no gene match: 1. Looked up from germline, CDR1 is SNHLY and CDR2 is FYNNEI. CDR3 loop: CASGLGYEQYF. CDR3 coding DNA: TGTGCCAGCGGACTAGGCTACGAGCAGTACTTC. Based on the CDR3 plus reference TRBV2 and TRBJ2-7, the full variable domain is EPEVTQTPSHQVTQMGQEVILRCVPISNHLYFYWYRQILGQKVEFLVSFYNNEISEKSEIFDDQFSVERPDGSNFTLKIRSTKLEDSAMYFCASGLGYEQYFGPGTRLTVT.

This chain uses TRBV5-1 with TRBJ2-5; 8 nucleotides line up with TRBD2. The CDR3 consists of 17 residues. The germline V gene has CDR1 SGHRS and CDR2 YFSETQ. V lost 6 bases and J lost 3; bases outside the gene matches: 16. The DNA for the CDR3 is TGCGCCAGCACCCCCGGAGCGCGACTAGCGCCCGAAGAGACCCAGTACTTC. The encoded protein is CASTPGARLAPEETQYF.